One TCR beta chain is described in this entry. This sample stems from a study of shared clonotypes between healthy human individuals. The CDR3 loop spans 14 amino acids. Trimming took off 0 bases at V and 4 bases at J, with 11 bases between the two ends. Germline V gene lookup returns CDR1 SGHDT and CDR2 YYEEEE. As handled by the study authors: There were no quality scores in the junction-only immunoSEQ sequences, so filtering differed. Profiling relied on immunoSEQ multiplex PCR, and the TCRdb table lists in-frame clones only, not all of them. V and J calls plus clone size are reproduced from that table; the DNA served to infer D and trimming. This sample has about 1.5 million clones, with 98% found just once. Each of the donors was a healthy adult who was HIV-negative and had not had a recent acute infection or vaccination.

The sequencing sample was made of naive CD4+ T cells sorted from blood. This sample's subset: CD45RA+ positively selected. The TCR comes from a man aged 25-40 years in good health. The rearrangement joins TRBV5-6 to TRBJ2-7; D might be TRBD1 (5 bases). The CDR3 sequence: CASSLGSGWYEQYF. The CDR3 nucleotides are TGTGCCAGCAGCTTGGGATCAGGGTGGTACGAGCAGTACTTC.